The 8 T cell receptor beta chains below all came from one sample that was sequenced in a study of cytomegalovirus exposure and HLA in healthy donors. Both 60 Vbeta primers and 13 Jbeta primers went into the PCR. Measured with immunoSEQ multiplex PCR; TCRdb has only the in-frame clones, and not every one. The sample includes 150,000 to 200,000 clones, 60% to 85% of them seen just once. The sample comprised PBMCs. The receptors originated from a woman aged 40-49 years in good health and CMV-seropositive.

In its sample, this clone was seen a few times. The rearrangement joins TRBV29-1 to TRBJ2-1, with 10 nucleotides matching TRBD2. V gave up 3 bases and J gave up 8 bases; unmatched junction bases: 16. Germline values: CDR1 SQVTM, CDR2 ANQGSEA. The CDR3 spans 17 residues. The DNA for the CDR3 is TGCAGCGTTGAGCCCAACTTTGAGCGGGGGGGCCTGGATGAGCAGTTCTTC. The encoded protein is CSVEPNFERGGLDEQFF.

This CDR3 is CASSPLGTGSSGNTIYF. DNA for the CDR3: TGTGCCAGCAGCCCTCTGGGGACAGGGAGCTCTGGAAACACCATATATTTT. V and J are TRBV11-2 and TRBJ1-3; 9 nucleotides align to TRBD1. Germline assignment: CDR1 SGHAT and CDR2 FQNNGV. The CDR3 is 17 amino acids. V shed 5 bases and J 0 bases; nucleotides not matched to a gene: 8. Combining the CDR3 with reference TRBV11-2 and TRBJ1-3 gives the whole variable domain EAGVAQSPRYKIIEKRQSVAFWCNPISGHATLYWYQQILGQGPKLLIQFQNNGVVDDSQLPKDRFSAERLKGVDSTLKIQPAKLEDSAVYLCASSPLGTGSSGNTIYFGEGSWLTVV.

The chain couples TRBV6-5 to TRBJ2-2; TRBD1 aligns across 7 bases. V gave up 6 bases and J gave up 0 bases; unmatched junction bases: 4. Germline V lookup: CDR1 MNHEY, CDR2 SVGAGI. This CDR3 is 15 amino acids long. CDR3 DNA: TGTGCCAGCAGAACTGGACAGGCGAACACCGGGGAGCTGTTTTTT. This gives the protein CASRTGQANTGELFF.

The chain is built from TRBV7-2 and TRBJ2-7; D is possibly TRBD1 (5 bases). Trimming removed 5 bases from V and 2 bases from J, with 16 bases in between. The CDR3 spans 15 residues. Germline CDR1 SGHTA, CDR2 FQGNSA. CDR3 in DNA: TGTGCCAGCAGCCTTGGGGCCGCCGAAGCCTACGAGCAGTACTTC. It encodes CASSLGAAEAYEQYF.

In DNA, the CDR3 is TGTGCCAGCAGTGATGAACTTAACACTGAAGCTTTCTTT. It encodes CASSDELNTEAFF. The chain couples TRBV2 to TRBJ1-1; D remains unclear. Per germline, CDR1 SNHLY and CDR2 FYNNEI. V lost 3 bases to trimming and J lost 2 bases, with 7 bases between them. The CDR3 consists of 13 residues.

This clone was counted a few times. V usage is TRBV5-1 and J usage is TRBJ1-1; 8 nucleotides line up with TRBD1. With 4 bases clipped from V and 5 bases from J, the junction kept 4 bases outside the gene matches. The V gene's germline CDR1 is SGHRS and CDR2 YFSETQ. The CDR3 runs 13 residues. The CDR3 is CASSPDRGTEAFF. Here the CDR3 DNA reads TGCGCCAGCAGCCCCGACAGGGGAACTGAAGCTTTCTTT. Drawing the rest from reference TRBV5-1 and TRBJ1-1, the complete variable domain is KAGVTQTPRYLIKTRGQQVTLSCSPISGHRSVSWYQQTPGQGLQFLFEYFSETQRNKGNFPGRFSGRQFSNSRSEMNVSTLELGDSALYLCASSPDRGTEAFFGQGTRLTVV.

The rearrangement links TRBV5-4 to TRBJ2-1, with D perhaps TRBD1 (6 bases). Trimming removed 0 bases from V and 1 base from J, with 8 bases in between. The CDR3 covers 15 residues. CDR1 and CDR2 (germline): SGHNT, YYREEE (reference sequence). The CDR3 nucleotides are TGTGCCAGCAGCTTGGGGGGGCCGTCCTACAATGAGCAGTTCTTC. Translated, it gives CASSLGGPSYNEQFF.

Notes on this clone: Compared with germline, one end of the junction differs, possibly owing to a read error. The rearrangement joins TRBV5-4 to TRBJ1-1; the match to TRBD1 covers 7 bases. Germline V CDR1 and CDR2: SGHNT, YYREEE (reference sequence). The CDR3 has 15 residues. The CDR3 DNA reads as TGTGCCGACCGACAGGGACCCAATATGAACGCTGAAGCTTTCTTT. Translated, it gives CADRQGPNMNAEAFF.